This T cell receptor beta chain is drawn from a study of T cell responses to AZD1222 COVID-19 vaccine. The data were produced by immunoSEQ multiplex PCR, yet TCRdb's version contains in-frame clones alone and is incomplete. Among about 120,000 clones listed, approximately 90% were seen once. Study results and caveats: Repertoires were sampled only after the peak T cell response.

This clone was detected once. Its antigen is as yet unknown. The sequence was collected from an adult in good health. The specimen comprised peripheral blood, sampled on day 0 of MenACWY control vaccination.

CDR3 nucleotide sequence: TGTGCCAGCAGTTCGACAGGGGCTGGGGCCAACGTCCTGACTTTC. It yields the protein CASSSTGAGANVLTF. This rearrangement joins TRBV27 to TRBJ2-6; 8 bases line up with TRBD1. The CDR3 has 15 amino acids. Germline V gives CDR1 MNHEY, CDR2 SMNVEV (reference sequence). The V segment lost 4 bases and the J segment 2 bases; nucleotides outside the gene matches: 1. The full variable domain, with the rest looked up from reference TRBV27 and TRBJ2-6, is EAQVTQNPRYLITVTGKKLTVTCSQNMNHEYMSWYRQDPGLGLRQIYYSMNVEVTDKGDVPEGYKVSRKEKRNFPLILESPSPNQTSLYFCASSSTGAGANVLTFGAGSRLTVL.